The 18 T cell receptor beta chains given below trace back to one sample, sequenced in a study of early T cells in non-severe SARS-CoV-2 infection. TCRdb re-analysed the 5' RACE reads in MiXCR, keeping a single row per CDR3 protein. The repertoire holds tens of thousands of distinct CDR3 sequences, over 11% seen once, with around 3% in the top ten. The sequencing sample was made of whole blood. The source of these receptors is an adult who was a healthcare worker with PCR-confirmed SARS-CoV-2 infection or an uninfected control (not recorded which).

In its sample, this clonotype was seen many times. V and J are TRBV21-1 and TRBJ2-3; the D segment call TRBD2 is taken from the table without a DNA check. TRBV21-1 is shown as a pseudogene. The CDR3 totals 19 residues. The CDR3 protein is CASTFRDPNWREVEDTQYF. The CDR3 bases are TGTGCCAGCACCTTTCGGGACCCTAATTGGCGGGAGGTAGAAGATACGCAGTATTTT.

This clonotype has only a few counts. The chain uses TRBV2 and TRBJ2-7, with D perhaps assigned TRBD1 or TRBD2 (6 bases each). Germline V gene data show CDR1 as SNHLY and CDR2 as FYNNEI. The CDR3 contains 13 residues. V lost 4 bases, J lost 3 bases, and 10 bases lay in between. In DNA form, the CDR3 reads TGTGCCAGCAGTGGAGGGGGAGGCTACGAGCAGTACTTC. This codes for CASSGGGGYEQYF.

This clonotype was seen repeatedly, ten times or more. The CDR3 DNA sequence: TGTGCCAGCAGCTTAAGGGACAGGACCGATACGCAGTATTTT. This translates into CASSLRDRTDTQYF. This rearrangement joins TRBV7-9 to TRBJ2-3; 8 bases map to TRBD1. This CDR3 has 14 amino acids. The germline gives CDR1 SEHNR, CDR2 FQNEAQ (reference sequence). The ends lost 2 bases at V and 6 bases at J; junction bases unmatched: 4.

This clonotype was counted ten times or more. The chain uses TRBV24-1 and TRBJ1-2; D remains unclear. Trimming took off 6 bases at V and 0 bases at J, with 10 bases between the two ends. The CDR3 has 14 amino acids. CDR1 is KGHDR and CDR2 is SFDVKD in the germline V gene. The CDR3 nucleotides read TGTGCCACCAGTCCTTATTACTCTAACTATGGCTACACCTTC. Its translation is CATSPYYSNYGYTF.

This rearrangement joins TRBV5-1 to TRBJ2-3, with D possibly TRBD2 on 5 matching bases. V lost 1 base, J lost 1 base, and 10 bases lay in between. This CDR3 has 15 residues. From germline, CDR1 is SGHRS and CDR2 YFSETQ. The CDR3 DNA follows: TGCGCCAGCAGCTTGATGGAGGACGGCACAGATACGCAGTATTTT. Translated: CASSLMEDGTDTQYF.

This clonotype has a count of ten or more. V is TRBV11-2 and J is TRBJ2-7, with a tentative D call TRBD2 (5 bases). V was clipped by 5 bases and J by 2 bases, with 13 bases between them. The CDR3 has 14 residues. Germline-derived CDR1 and CDR2 are SGHAT and FQNNGV. The DNA of the CDR3 is TGTGCCAGCAGCCCCCAGCGGAGGACCTACGAGCAGTACTTC. Residues: CASSPQRRTYEQYF.

This chain joins TRBV24-1 and TRBJ2-3, with 14 bases matching TRBD2. CDR3 length: 18 residues. Per germline, CDR1 KGHDR and CDR2 SFDVKD. V was pared by 11 bases and J by 4 bases, with 16 bases of the junction left unmatched. The CDR3 DNA is TGTGCCATCGAGGGCGGGGGCCTGGGACTAGCGGGAGCAGATACGCAGTATTTT. Its protein is CAIEGGGLGLAGADTQYF.

This clonotype occurred many times. The chain recombines TRBV5-4 with TRBJ2-2, with D possibly TRBD2 on 6 matching bases. The CDR3 totals 15 residues. The V end lost 5 bases, the J end lost 3 bases, and 14 bases lay between the germline ends. The germline V gene encodes CDR1 SGHNT and CDR2 YYREEE (reference sequence). The CDR3 protein is CASSPSGGHTGELFF. CDR3 DNA: TGTGCCAGCAGTCCGAGTGGAGGGCACACCGGGGAGCTGTTTTTT.

This clonotype turned up a few times. This chain joins TRBV27 and TRBJ1-2, with 8 bases lining up with TRBD1. With 4 bases clipped from V and 3 bases from J, the junction kept 10 bases outside the gene matches. The CDR3 spans 16 residues. The germline V gene encodes CDR1 MNHEY and CDR2 SMNVEV (reference sequence). DNA of the CDR3: TGTGCCAGCAGTTACAACCGGGCAGGGGGCGACTATGGCTACACCTTC. Protein: CASSYNRAGGDYGYTF.

This clonotype was detected ten times or more. V is TRBV5-4 and J is TRBJ2-5; D remains ambiguous. CDR1 SGHNT and CDR2 YYREEE come from the germline V gene (reference sequence). Trimming left V 4 bases short and J 2 bases short, with 9 bases between. The CDR3 runs to 13 residues. CDR3 sequence reads: CASSARGQETQYF. CDR3 bases: TGTGCCAGCAGCGCCCGAGGTCAAGAGACCCAGTACTTC.

In its sample, this clonotype was seen a few times. V and J are TRBV11-2 and TRBJ2-7; 7 bases align to TRBD2. With V trimmed by 1 base and J by 2 bases, 5 bases remained unmatched. This CDR3 has 15 residues. Germline V gene data show CDR1 as SGHAT and CDR2 as FQNNGV. The CDR3 DNA sequence: TGTGCCAGCAGCTTAGGGGGGGGAAGGACCTACGAGCAGTACTTC. Protein: CASSLGGGRTYEQYF.

This clonotype was detected ten times or more. CDR3 loop: CASSLLMAPGTEAFF. Written as DNA, the CDR3 is TGCGCCAGCAGCTTGTTGATGGCCCCGGGCACTGAAGCTTTCTTT. The chain combines TRBV5-1 with TRBJ1-1; D is uncertain. The length of the CDR3 is 15 residues. Trimming pared 1 base from V and 4 bases from J, leaving 14 bases between. CDR1 is SGHRS, CDR2 YFSETQ, per germline. Together with reference TRBV5-1 and TRBJ1-1, the CDR3 gives the full variable domain: KAGVTQTPRYLIKTRGQQVTLSCSPISGHRSVSWYQQTPGQGLQFLFEYFSETQRNKGNFPGRFSGRQFSNSRSEMNVSTLELGDSALYLCASSLLMAPGTEAFFGQGTRLTVV.

This clonotype was detected a few times. V gene TRBV24-1 combines with J gene TRBJ2-6; D is uncertain. V gave up 5 bases and J gave up 1 base, with 11 bases separating them. The V gene's germline CDR1 is KGHDR and CDR2 SFDVKD. The CDR3 extends over 16 amino acids. CDR3 DNA: TGTGCCACCAGTGGCCCAGAATTATCTGGGGCCAACGTCCTGACTTTC. This sequence encodes CATSGPELSGANVLTF.

CDR3 region: CASSLGGYYGYTF. The CDR3 region has the DNA TGTGCCAGCAGCTTGGGAGGTTACTATGGCTACACCTTC. The rearrangement links TRBV5-5 to TRBJ1-2; D is ambiguous. V lost 0 bases, J lost 3 bases, and 6 bases lay in between. CDR3 size: 13 residues. The germline V gene has CDR1 SGHKS and CDR2 YYEKEE (reference sequence).

Only a few counts were recorded for this clonotype. The rearrangement uses TRBV2 and TRBJ2-7; D perhaps matches TRBD1 (6 bases). Trimming stripped 3 bases from V and 3 bases from J, with 9 bases between. This CDR3 has 13 amino acids. The germline V gene has CDR1 SNHLY and CDR2 FYNNEI. The CDR3 DNA reads TGTGCCAGCAGTGATGCCAGGGGCTACGAGCAGTACTTC. Encoded protein: CASSDARGYEQYF.

This clonotype was seen a handful of times. The chain carries TRBV18 and TRBJ1-5; TRBD1 might be the D (5 bases). The V gene lost 1 base and the J gene lost 11 bases, with 21 bases spanning the gap. The CDR3 loop spans 16 amino acids. Germline V gene lookup returns CDR1 KGHSH and CDR2 LQKENI. Here the CDR3 reads CASSPQRDGRGMAQHF. In DNA, the CDR3 is TGTGCCAGCTCACCACAACGGGACGGCCGAGGGATGGCCCAGCATTTT.

The J gene is TRBJ2-7, the V gene TRBV12-3 or TRBV12-4; D is unclear. The CDR3 consists of 13 residues. V gave up 5 bases and J gave up 5 bases, with 13 bases separating them. In nucleotides, the CDR3 is TGTGCCAGCAGTAATGGGCAGTTGCACGAGCAGTACTTC. This gives the protein CASSNGQLHEQYF.

This clonotype was seen at least ten times. This sequence joins TRBV25-1 and TRBJ2-3, with D possibly TRBD1 on 5 matching bases. V was pared by 3 bases and J by 14 bases, with 15 bases between. CDR3 size: 12 residues. Germline V gives CDR1 MGHDK, CDR2 SYGVNS. The CDR3, as DNA: TGTGCCAGCAGTGATACGGGCAGCCAGGGGTATTTT. This codes for CASSDTGSQGYF. Together with reference TRBV25-1 and TRBJ2-3, the CDR3 gives the full variable domain: EADIYQTPRYLVIGTGKKITLECSQTMGHDKMYWYQQDPGMELHLIHYSYGVNSTEKGDLSSESTVSRIRTEHFPLTLESARPSHTSQYLCASSDTGSQGYFGPGTRLTVL.